These T cell receptor beta chains were read from a single sample in a study of CD8+ T cells in alopecia areata. Only in-frame clones appear in the TCRdb table, and some are missing; sequencing was by immunoSEQ multiplex PCR. The sample has roughly 110,000 clones, around 54% seen once. Sequencing was performed on CD4+ T cells sorted from blood, taken at week 24, from a patient treated with tofacitinib. The receptors were gathered from a human donor with alopecia areata. CDR3s include the opening cysteine and the closing phenylalanine or tryptophan. The D gene is left open where the match is weak. Some rows mark clone size as missing; the rest say once, few, many or name a class of expanded clone.

v_gene	d_gene	abundance	j_gene	CDR3nt	CDR3aa
TRBV25-1	TRBD2	-	TRBJ2-7	TGTGCCAGCAGTCCCCCCGGGAGGGTGGACGAGCAGTACTTC	CASSPPGRVDEQYF
TRBV18	-	-	TRBJ2-5	TGTGCCAGCTCACCCTTAAGCAGGACAGAGACCCAGTACTTC	CASSPLSRTETQYF
TRBV9	-	few	TRBJ1-6	TGTGCCAGCAGCACCCGGGGAGGGGGAAATTCACCCCTCCACTTT	CASSTRGGGNSPLHF
TRBV30	-	-	TRBJ1-2	TGTGCCTGGAGCCCCACCTGGGGCGGCTACACCTTC	CAWSPTWGGYTF
TRBV7-9	TRBD2	-	TRBJ2-3	TGTGCCAGCAGCTCACATGATGCGGGGGGTACCACAGATACGCAGTATTTT	CASSSHDAGGTTDTQYF
TRBV15	-	-	TRBJ1-2	TGTGCCACCAGCAGAGATGGGACCTATGGCTACACCTTC	CATSRDGTYGYTF
TRBV7-8	-	few	TRBJ2-6	TGTGCCAGCAGCTCCTCAGGGGCGGGCTCTGGGGCCAACGTCCTGACTTTC	CASSSSGAGSGANVLTF
TRBV4-2	-	-	TRBJ1-5	TGTGCCAGCAGTCGAGACAGCAATCAGCCCCAGCATTTT	CASSRDSNQPQHF
TRBV6-5	TRBD2	-	TRBJ2-1	TGTGCCAGCAGTTACTCGGCGGGGGGGCGAAATGAGCAGTTCTTC	CASSYSAGGRNEQFF
TRBV29-1	-	few	TRBJ1-1	TGCAGCGTTCGGGCCCACGGGGGTGAAGCTTTCTTT	CSVRAHGGEAFF
TRBV30	-	few	TRBJ1-2	TGTGCCTGGAGTCCGGGACGCTATGGCTACACCTTC	CAWSPGRYGYTF
TRBV29-1	-	few	TRBJ1-1	TGCAGCGTCCTCAACCGGGGCTTCACTGAAGCTTTCTTT	CSVLNRGFTEAFF
TRBV4-2	-	-	TRBJ2-3	TGTGCCAGCAGCCAAGGCCCAGGGAGCACAGATACGCAGTATTTT	CASSQGPGSTDTQYF